This T cell receptor (beta chain) is drawn from a study of cytomegalovirus exposure and HLA in healthy donors. About this clone itself: Its antigen is undetermined.

Both 60 Vbeta primers and 13 Jbeta primers went into the PCR. The assay was immunoSEQ multiplex PCR, and TCRdb's table has in-frame clones only and misses some. The repertoire shows fewer than 75,000 clones; the top ten hold 15% to 20%. Study-wide points: Later analysis showed TCR association rates varying by HLA locus, highest for DRB1 and lowest for HLA-C. Analyses of presence/absence relied on an assumption of roughly uniform sequencing depth across donors.

The length of the CDR3 is 14 residues. CDR1 is LGHNA, CDR2 YNFKEQ, per germline. The V end was cut by 0 bases, the J end by 7 bases, with 9 bases between. The sequence was collected from a boy younger than 18 in good health and CMV-seronegative. Specimen: PBMCs. The chain has TRBV4-2 and TRBJ1-4; weak D call: TRBD1 (5 bases). CDR3 DNA sequence: TGTGCCAGCAGCCAAGATACAGGCAGTGAAAAACTGTTTTTT. This sequence encodes CASSQDTGSEKLFF.